One and the same sample provided the 22 T cell receptor beta chains below, sequenced in a study of control samples from healthy donors and cancer patients (dated by TCRdb to 2020 to 2021). The library was made by the immunoSEQ multiplex PCR assay. TCRdb holds this immuneACCESS table with in-frame rearrangements only. Some clones are missing; in checked studies, unresolved V genes explain under half, and the rest has no known cause. The sample yields under 100,000 clones; 70% to 90% were counted once. The top ten clonotypes cover 8.5% to 10% of the sample. Input material: PBMCs. Source of these receptors: a woman between 45 and 65 years old with colorectal cancer.

A word on this clone: At one end, the junction sequence differs from germline, possibly due to a read error. The chain uses TRBV10-2 and TRBJ2-3; 9 positions agree with TRBD2. This CDR3 contains 13 residues. Germline-derived CDR1 and CDR2 are WSHSY and SAAADI. This chain's CDR3 is CASSEESSGGGNF. The CDR3 DNA reads TGCGCCAGCAGTGAGGAGAGTAGCGGGGGAGGGAATTTT.

The rearrangement joins TRBV2 to TRBJ1-5; D is uncertain. CDR1 SNHLY and CDR2 FYNNEI come from the germline V gene. V shed 4 bases and J shed 0 bases, with 4 bases lying between them. The CDR3 has 13 residues. CDR3 DNA: TGTGCCAGCAGTGGGCCTAGCAATCAGCCCCAGCATTTT. It codes for CASSGPSNQPQHF.

This chain connects TRBV30 to TRBJ2-2; D might be TRBD1 (6 bases). Germline V gene data show CDR1 as GTSNPN and CDR2 as SVGIG (reference sequence). The CDR3 has 15 residues. V was cut by 2 bases and J by 5 bases, with 15 bases left in between. The CDR3 nucleotides read TGTGCCTGGAGTCGGCCATGGGGGCCTACCGGGGAGCTGTTTTTT. This sequence encodes CAWSRPWGPTGELFF. Based on the CDR3 plus reference TRBV30 and TRBJ2-2, the full variable domain is SQTIHQWPATLVQPVGSPLSLECTVEGTSNPNLYWYRQAAGRGLQLLFYSVGIGQISSEVPQNLSASRPQDRQFILSSKKLLLSDSGFYLCAWSRPWGPTGELFFGEGSRLTVL.

The chain combines TRBV19 with TRBJ2-6; TRBD1 aligns across 8 bases. The V gene end was trimmed by 4 bases and the J gene end by 0 bases; junction bases not matched to a gene: 8. The germline V gene has CDR1 LNHDA and CDR2 SQIVND (reference sequence). This CDR3 is built from 18 residues. The CDR3 region is CASSTLTGTGSGANVLTF. CDR3 DNA: TGTGCCAGTAGTACTTTGACAGGGACAGGCTCTGGGGCCAACGTCCTGACTTTC.

The chain combines TRBV11-3 with TRBJ2-5; TRBD2 is a possible D gene (5 bases). The CDR3 spans 15 residues. Germline CDR1 reads SGHNT; CDR2 reads YENEEA. The V end was cut by 1 base, the J end by 0 bases, with 9 bases between. This CDR3 reads CASSLGGLDQETQYF. The CDR3, as DNA: TGTGCCAGCAGCTTAGGTGGACTTGACCAAGAGACCCAGTACTTC.

This chain connects TRBV7-6 to TRBJ1-2, with D perhaps TRBD1 (5 bases). The length of the CDR3 is 17 residues. CDR1 and CDR2 (germline): SGHVS, FNYEAQ. Trimming left V 1 base short and J 3 bases short, with 18 bases between. The chain's CDR3 is CASSLEVRVKEDYGYTF. CDR3 nucleotides: TGTGCCAGCAGCTTAGAGGTCAGGGTAAAAGAGGACTATGGCTACACCTTC.

This clone was found once. The chain uses TRBV24-1 and TRBJ2-1; tentative D call: TRBD2 (5 bases). The CDR3 consists of 18 residues. Trimming removed 1 base at V and 2 bases at J, with 17 bases between. The germline CDR1 and CDR2 sequences are KGHDR and SFDVKD. Here the CDR3 reads CATSDFTGVGSAYNEQFF. CDR3 coding DNA: TGTGCCACCAGTGATTTCACCGGGGTGGGTTCGGCCTACAATGAGCAGTTCTTC.

This chain links TRBV6-5 with TRBJ2-3; D uncertain. Germline lookup yields CDR1 MNHEY and CDR2 SVGAGI. Trimming took 7 bases from V and 6 from J, leaving 11 bases between them. This CDR3 is 12 amino acids long. CDR3 region: CASTPRSDTQYF. The CDR3 nucleotides read TGTGCCAGCACCCCTCGTTCCGATACGCAGTATTTT.

J is TRBJ2-1 and V is TRBV12-3 or TRBV12-4; D not certain. The CDR3 is 13 amino acids. V lost 5 bases and J lost 6, with 11 bases in between. The CDR3: CASSLRLSNEQFF. The CDR3 nucleotides are TGTGCCAGCAGTCTTAGATTGAGCAATGAGCAGTTCTTC.

The sample holds a few counts of this clone. V is TRBV29-1 and J is TRBJ1-2; D may be TRBD1 (6 bases). V shed 2 bases and J shed 6 bases, with 13 bases lying between them. There are 13 residues in the CDR3. Germline CDR1 SQVTM, CDR2 ANQGSEA. Here the CDR3 reads CSVELSQGNGYTF. The DNA of the CDR3 is TGCAGCGTTGAATTATCCCAGGGGAATGGCTACACCTTC.

Only one count was recorded for this clone. The chain is built from TRBV28 and TRBJ1-3; D gene uncertain. The CDR3 spans 13 residues. V gave up 2 bases and J gave up 4 bases, with 6 bases separating them. Germline V CDR1 and CDR2: MDHEN, SYDVKM. CDR3 residues: CASSLERGNTIYF. DNA for the CDR3: TGTGCCAGCAGTTTAGAAAGGGGAAACACCATATATTTT. The full variable domain, rest sourced from reference TRBV28 and TRBJ1-3, is DVKVTQSSRYLVKRTGEKVFLECVQDMDHENMFWYRQDPGLGLRLIYFSYDVKMKEKGDIPEGYSVSREKKERFSLILESASTNQTSMYLCASSLERGNTIYFGEGSWLTVV.

The V and J genes are TRBV6-5 and TRBJ1-1; D unresolved. The V and J ends lost 0 bases and 4 bases respectively, with 12 bases between them. CDR3 length: 15 residues. Germline CDR1 and CDR2: MNHEY and SVGAGI. In DNA, the CDR3 is TGTGCCAGCAGTTACTCCCGTCTCACGGGCACTGAAGCTTTCTTT. It yields the protein CASSYSRLTGTEAFF.

This chain links TRBV7-9 with TRBJ2-6, with D perhaps matching TRBD2 (6 bases). Trimming took 1 base from V and 1 from J, leaving 14 bases between them. The CDR3 length is 18 residues. The germline V gene encodes CDR1 SEHNR and CDR2 FQNEAQ (reference sequence). CDR3 amino acids: CASSLVGGVGSGANVLTF. CDR3 in DNA: TGTGCCAGCAGCTTAGTCGGGGGAGTGGGGTCTGGGGCCAACGTCCTGACTTTC.

The rearrangement uses TRBV7-9 and TRBJ1-2; 8 positions match TRBD1. The CDR3 runs to 14 residues. J lost 6 bases, V lost 7 bases, and 10 bases had no gene match. The germline CDR1 and CDR2 sequences are SEHNR and FQNEAQ (reference sequence). DNA for the CDR3: TGTGCCAGCATCATCGGACAGGGTGGGGATGGCTACACCTTC. Translated: CASIIGQGGDGYTF.

The chain links TRBV2 to TRBJ2-2; unclear D gene. Per germline, CDR1 SNHLY and CDR2 FYNNEI. CDR3 length: 15 residues. Trimming shortened V by 4 bases and J by 1 base, and 10 bases separated the two germline ends. In nucleotides, the CDR3 is TGTGCCAGCAGTGGTTGGTCCCTGAACACCGGGGAGCTGTTTTTT. It encodes CASSGWSLNTGELFF.

This sequence joins TRBV7-2 and TRBJ2-1, with no clear D. The CDR3 spans 15 residues. V lost 0 bases and J lost 0, with 6 bases in between. Germline V gives CDR1 SGHTA, CDR2 FQGNSA. CDR3 sequence: CASSLAASSYNEQFF. The CDR3 DNA reads as TGTGCCAGCAGCTTAGCGGCTTCCTCCTACAATGAGCAGTTCTTC.

This sequence joins TRBV12-5 and TRBJ2-7; 7 bases fit TRBD1. The CDR3 has 13 amino acids. The V gene end was trimmed by 8 bases and the J gene end by 6 bases; junction bases not matched to a gene: 10. Germline values: CDR1 LGHNT, CDR2 FRNRAP. The CDR3 DNA reads as TGTGCTAGTCACTCCGGGACAGTCAGCGAGCAGTACGTC. It is translated as CASHSGTVSEQYV.

This clone was recorded once. The chain joins TRBV5-1 to TRBJ1-3; D gene ambiguous. The germline V gene has CDR1 SGHRS and CDR2 YFSETQ. Trimming removed 1 base at V and 2 bases at J, with 7 bases between. The CDR3 runs to 14 residues. The CDR3 sequence: CASSLPEPGNTIYF. The CDR3 DNA reads TGCGCCAGCAGCTTGCCAGAACCTGGAAACACCATATATTTT. Drawing the rest from reference TRBV5-1 and TRBJ1-3, the complete variable domain is KAGVTQTPRYLIKTRGQQVTLSCSPISGHRSVSWYQQTPGQGLQFLFEYFSETQRNKGNFPGRFSGRQFSNSRSEMNVSTLELGDSALYLCASSLPEPGNTIYFGEGSWLTVV.

V is TRBV19 and J is TRBJ2-1, with no clear D. The germline V and J ends were trimmed by 6 bases and 2 bases, with 11 bases remaining between them. Germline V gene sequence: CDR1 LNHDA, CDR2 SQIVND (reference sequence). This CDR3 spans 14 amino acids. CDR3 region: CASRPVSTYNEQFF. The CDR3 DNA reads as TGTGCCAGTAGGCCGGTATCAACCTACAATGAGCAGTTCTTC.

This clone was counted only a few times. J is TRBJ1-1 and V is TRBV4-1; the D gene is possibly TRBD1 (6 bases). The germline CDR1 and CDR2 sequences are MGHRA and YSYEKL. This CDR3 is built from 14 residues. The V and J ends lost 4 bases and 4 bases respectively, with 13 bases between them. The CDR3 DNA is TGCGCCAGCAGCCGCGGGGGCGTAGGCACTGAAGCTTTCTTT. Protein product: CASSRGGVGTEAFF.

V gene TRBV7-8 combines with J gene TRBJ2-3; 11 bases fit TRBD2. V trimming: 5 bases; J trimming: 2 bases; junction bases outside the gene matches: 15. Per the germline V gene, CDR1 is SGHVS and CDR2 is FQNEAQ. This CDR3 is 19 amino acids long. CDR3 sequence reads: CASSPGLAGTRQSTDTQYF. DNA of the CDR3: TGTGCCAGCAGCCCCGGACTAGCGGGTACCCGGCAATCCACAGATACGCAGTATTTT. The variable domain in full, completed from reference TRBV7-8 and TRBJ2-3, reads GAGVSQSPRYKVAKRGQDVALRCDPISGHVSLFWYQQALGQGPEFLTYFQNEAQLDKSGLPSDRFFAERPEGSVSTLKIQRTQQEDSAVYLCASSPGLAGTRQSTDTQYFGPGTRLTVL.

The chain recombines TRBV6-2 or TRBV6-3 with TRBJ2-4, with 8 bases lining up with TRBD1. With V trimmed by 5 bases and J by 0 bases, 12 bases remained unmatched. The CDR3 has 18 amino acids. CDR1 MNHEY and CDR2 SVGEGT come from the germline V gene. Here the CDR3 reads CASSPFGRGQVAKNIQYF. The CDR3 bases are TGTGCCAGCAGTCCCTTCGGCAGGGGGCAGGTAGCCAAAAACATTCAGTACTTC.